This passage covers 22 T cell receptor beta chains from one sample sequenced in a study of regulatory T cells in long-lasting Graves disease. Arm-PCR of CDR3 regions with iRepertoire HTBI primers generated TCR beta libraries. TCRdb fed the multiplex PCR reads into MiXCR, producing one record per CDR3 protein. The sample lists approximately 480,000 distinct CDR3 sequences, roughly 15% occurring once. Documented time point: newly diagnosed GD, antithyroid drugs for less than 3 months. There was RNA extracted from PBMCs, and the TCR library was made from it. These data were also reused for a study on T cells in Graves' hyperthyroidism and ophthalmopathy.

Sequenced here: peripheral blood mononuclear cells (PBMCs), sampled at new diagnosis, from a patient treated with antithyroid drugs. The receptors stem from a man in his forties or fifties with Graves disease.

This clonotype was detected only a few times. The V and J genes are TRBV20-1 and TRBJ1-1; 7 bases are a match to TRBD1. Germline CDR1 DFQATT, CDR2 SNEGSKA (reference sequence). The CDR3 totals 13 residues. The junction had 7 bases not matched to a gene; V was cut back by 5 bases and J by 4 bases. This chain's CDR3 is CSAEDRLVTEAFF. CDR3 sequence (DNA): TGCAGTGCTGAGGACAGGCTGGTCACTGAAGCTTTCTTT.

This clonotype showed up many times. The CDR3 nucleotides read TGTGCCAGCAGCTTAGGTCCTAGCACCCTAGATGAGCAGTTCTTC. Residues: CASSLGPSTLDEQFF. V gene TRBV11-2 combines with J gene TRBJ2-1; tentative D call: TRBD2 (5 bases). The CDR3 consists of 15 residues. Germline CDR1 and CDR2: SGHAT and FQNNGV. Trimming pared 1 base from V and 8 bases from J, leaving 15 bases between. Full variable domain (outside the CDR3, taken from reference TRBV11-2 and TRBJ2-1): EAGVAQSPRYKIIEKRQSVAFWCNPISGHATLYWYQQILGQGPKLLIQFQNNGVVDDSQLPKDRFSAERLKGVDSTLKIQPAKLEDSAVYLCASSLGPSTLDEQFFGPGTRLTVL.

The chain couples TRBV18 to TRBJ2-7; 9 bases align to TRBD1. CDR1 and CDR2 (germline): KGHSH, LQKENI. Unmatched junction bases numbered 7, after V lost 2 bases and J lost 2 bases. This CDR3 region has 16 residues. The CDR3 sequence is CASSPTGTGIPYEQYF. The CDR3 DNA is TGTGCCAGCTCACCAACCGGGACAGGGATTCCCTACGAGCAGTACTTC.

This clonotype showed up many times. The chain uses TRBV12-3 or TRBV12-4 and TRBJ1-5; TRBD1 matches at 9 bases. After removal of 6 bases from V and 2 bases from J, the junction contained 5 bases not matched to a gene. The CDR3 spans 15 residues. CDR3 protein: CASSPTGGGNQPQHF. CDR3 coding DNA: TGTGCCAGCAGCCCCACAGGGGGCGGCAATCAGCCCCAGCATTTT.

This clonotype was found many times. V and J are TRBV2 and TRBJ2-5, with 10 bases that match TRBD2. V lost 3 bases, J lost 5 bases, and 9 bases stayed unmatched. There are 16 residues in the CDR3. The germline V gene has CDR1 SNHLY and CDR2 FYNNEI. CDR3 sequence: CASSEDSGRPVETQYF. In DNA, the CDR3 is TGTGCCAGCAGTGAGGATAGCGGGAGGCCGGTGGAGACCCAGTACTTC.

This chain joins TRBV6-4 and TRBJ1-1; 8 bases fit TRBD1. The V segment lost 3 bases and the J segment 6 bases; nucleotides outside the gene matches: 6. The germline V gene encodes CDR1 MRHNA and CDR2 SNTAGT. The CDR3 contains 14 residues. CDR3 DNA sequence: TGTGCCAGCAGTGATATTGCAGGGGGCGCTGAAGCTTTCTTT. Protein product: CASSDIAGGAEAFF.

A word on this clonotype: This may be a read error, as it is one base from a much larger clone. This sequence joins TRBV11-2 and TRBJ2-2, with D possibly TRBD1 on 7 matching bases. This CDR3 has 14 residues. The germline gives CDR1 SGHAT, CDR2 FQNNGV. The chain's CDR3 is CASTTTGTGGELLF. CDR3 sequence (DNA): TGTGCCAGTACAACGACAGGGACGGGCGGGGAGCTGCTTTTT.

This clonotype was detected only a few times. The chain uses TRBV15 and TRBJ1-5, with D possibly being TRBD1 (5 bases). The CDR3 length is 12 residues. V was cut by 5 bases and J by 5 bases, with 7 bases left in between. The germline V gene encodes CDR1 LNHNV and CDR2 YYDKDF (reference sequence). The CDR3 DNA sequence: TGTGCCACCAGCTGGGGGTATCAGCCCCAGCATTTT. Its protein product is CATSWGYQPQHF.

At least ten counts were recorded for this clonotype. V and J are TRBV12-3 or TRBV12-4 and TRBJ2-7, with unresolved D. The CDR3 sequence is 11 residues long. The V end was cut by 2 bases, the J end by 6 bases, with 5 bases between. CDR3 region: CASSLRAEQYF. The CDR3, as DNA: TGTGCCAGCAGTTTAAGGGCCGAGCAGTACTTC.

This chain's CDR3 is CASSSTGLVTKNIQYF. The CDR3 coding sequence is TGTGCCAGCAGTTCAACAGGGCTCGTAACCAAAAACATTCAGTACTTC. The rearrangement uses TRBV6-5 and TRBJ2-4, with D maybe TRBD1 (6 bases). The CDR3 length is 16 residues. The V end lost 4 bases, the J end lost 2 bases, and 15 bases lay between the germline ends. Germline V CDR1 and CDR2: MNHEY, SVGAGI.

With regard to this clonotype: One end of the junction varies from germline; a read error may be responsible. The V and J genes are TRBV5-1 and TRBJ1-6; TRBD1 matches 11 bases. Germline lookup yields CDR1 SGHRS and CDR2 YFSETQ. The CDR3 extends over 17 amino acids. The CDR3 region has the DNA TGTACCAGCAGCTCGCATGGTGGACAGGGGGCGCGGTCACCCCTCCACTTT. This gives the protein CTSSSHGGQGARSPLHF.

This clonotype was counted many times. The V gene is TRBV20-1, the J gene TRBJ2-7, with TRBD2 matching 7 bases. Germline V gives CDR1 DFQATT, CDR2 SNEGSKA (reference sequence). With 2 bases clipped from V and 3 bases from J, the junction kept 4 bases outside the gene matches. The length of the CDR3 is 13 residues. The CDR3 bases are TGCAGTGCTAGATATGGCGGGAGCTACGAGCAGTACTTC. It encodes CSARYGGSYEQYF.

This clonotype was picked up many times. V usage is TRBV7-9 and J usage is TRBJ1-1, with TRBD1 as a possible D gene (6 bases). V dropped 6 bases and J dropped 5 bases, with 19 bases sitting between them. This CDR3 has 15 residues. The germline V gene encodes CDR1 SEHNR and CDR2 FQNEAQ (reference sequence). The CDR3 is CASRDSNVFGTEAFF. For the CDR3, the DNA is TGTGCCAGCAGGGACAGTAACGTTTTTGGAACTGAAGCTTTCTTT.

The V call is TRBV28, the J call TRBJ1-4, with a weak D call TRBD1 (6 bases). The germline gives CDR1 MDHEN, CDR2 SYDVKM. Trimming stripped 8 bases from V and 7 bases from J, with 17 bases between. CDR3 length: 14 residues. The CDR3 protein is CASREGGLIEKLFF. CDR3 nucleotides: TGTGCCAGCCGAGAGGGGGGATTAATTGAAAAACTGTTTTTT.

V usage is TRBV18 and J usage is TRBJ2-7, with 10 nucleotides matching TRBD1. Per germline, CDR1 KGHSH and CDR2 LQKENI. Trimming at V came to 3 bases and at J to 5 bases, leaving 10 bases not matched to a gene. The CDR3 is 16 residues long. The CDR3 loop is CASSPRTGTGDNEQYF. Here the CDR3 DNA reads TGTGCCAGCTCACCCCGAACCGGGACAGGGGATAACGAGCAGTACTTC.

This clonotype was seen only a few times. The rearrangement uses TRBV9 and TRBJ2-3; 9 bases are a match to TRBD1. V shed 0 bases, J shed 3 bases, and the junction held 5 bases outside the gene matches. This CDR3 comprises 16 residues. The germline V gene has CDR1 SGDLS and CDR2 YYNGEE. The CDR3 spells CASSVVWGQGTDTQYF. DNA of the CDR3: TGTGCCAGCAGCGTAGTTTGGGGACAGGGAACAGATACGCAGTATTTT.

A few counts support this clonotype. CDR3 nucleotides: TGTGCCAGCAGGGACGTCTATAGCAATCAGCCCCAGCATTTT. This gives the protein CASRDVYSNQPQHF. The genes are TRBV2 and TRBJ1-5; unclear D gene. The CDR3 covers 14 residues. Germline V gene data show CDR1 as SNHLY and CDR2 as FYNNEI. V lost 6 bases and J lost 0, with 9 bases in between.

A remark on this clonotype: A much larger clone differs by one base, so this may be a read error. The genes are TRBV18 and TRBJ2-7; 9 positions match TRBD1. This CDR3 has 14 residues. V gave up 6 bases and J gave up 12 bases; unmatched junction bases: 15. CDR1 is KGHSH and CDR2 is LQKENI in the germline V gene. The CDR3 nucleotides are TGTGCCAGCTCTCCGGACAGGGGTCGCCCCCGGCGGTACTTC. Translating gives CASSPDRGRPRRYF. Filled out from reference TRBV18 and TRBJ2-7, the complete variable domain reads NAGVMQNPRHLVRRRGQEARLRCSPMKGHSHVYWYRQLPEEGLKFMVYLQKENIIDESGMPKERFSAEFPKEGPSILRIQQVVRGDSAAYFCASSPDRGRPRRYFGPGTRLTVT.

The table lists this clonotype with many counts. V is TRBV27 and J is TRBJ2-7; D not certain. The CDR3 covers 13 residues. Germline assignment: CDR1 MNHEY and CDR2 SMNVEV (reference sequence). V was clipped by 5 bases and J by 0 bases, with 8 bases between them. The DNA of the CDR3 is TGTGCCAGCAGTCACAGCCGCTCCTACGAGCAGTACTTC. It yields the protein CASSHSRSYEQYF.

In this sample, this clonotype turned up many times. The chain has TRBV28 and TRBJ2-5; no reliable D call. Trimming took 5 bases from V and 2 from J, leaving 9 bases between them. Germline V gives CDR1 MDHEN, CDR2 SYDVKM. The CDR3 has 13 amino acids. The CDR3 nucleotides are TGTGCCAGCAGTCCGACGGAGCAAGAGACCCAGTACTTC. Protein product: CASSPTEQETQYF. Variable domain in full (rest from reference TRBV28 and TRBJ2-5): DVKVTQSSRYLVKRTGEKVFLECVQDMDHENMFWYRQDPGLGLRLIYFSYDVKMKEKGDIPEGYSVSREKKERFSLILESASTNQTSMYLCASSPTEQETQYFGPGTRLLVL.

This clonotype was observed a handful of times. This chain links TRBV28 with TRBJ1-1; the match to TRBD1 covers 7 bases. CDR1 and CDR2 (germline): MDHEN, SYDVKM. This CDR3 spans 15 amino acids. Germline trimming cut 5 bases from V and 2 bases from J; bases unmatched to any gene: 8. The CDR3 DNA reads TGTGCCAGCAGTGACCTAACAGGGGAAAACACTGAAGCTTTCTTT. Translated: CASSDLTGENTEAFF.

This clonotype was observed at least ten times. V gene TRBV6-1 combines with J gene TRBJ1-1, with 8 bases fitting TRBD1. Germline CDR1 and CDR2: MNHNS and SASEGT. The CDR3 extends over 13 amino acids. V shed 6 bases and J 5 bases; nucleotides not matched to a gene: 5. Written as DNA, the CDR3 is TGTGCCAGCAGCAGGGGGCGCGAAACTGAAGCTTTCTTT. This gives the protein CASSRGRETEAFF.